What follows are 2 T cell receptor beta chains derived from one specimen sequenced in a study of shared clonotypes between healthy human individuals. Selected positively for CCR7 and CD45RO-negative, naive CD8 cells excluded terminally differentiated effector memory CD45RA+ cells. Sequencing was performed with immunoSEQ multiplex PCR; in TCRdb, only in-frame clones are kept and a portion is missing. The repertoire holds around 650,000 clones, with approximately 96% as singletons. Sequencing input: naive CD8+ T cells sorted from blood. The receptor source for this set is a woman aged 25 to 39 in good health.

The chain uses TRBV29-1 and TRBJ1-1; D gene uncertain. CDR1 and CDR2 (germline): SQVTM, ANQGSEA. The CDR3 covers 11 residues. Trimming stripped 6 bases from V and 7 bases from J, with 12 bases between. The CDR3 sequence is CSVDGLGEAFF. In DNA, the CDR3 is TGCAGCGTGGATGGCCTCGGTGAAGCTTTCTTT.

This clone has more than one count but fewer than ten. The J gene is TRBJ2-5, the V gene TRBV5-4; no reliable D call. Germline CDR1 and CDR2: SGHNT and YYREEE (reference sequence). The ends were cut back, 0 bases at V and 1 base at J, with 4 bases in the middle. This CDR3 has 13 residues. CDR3 sequence reads: CASSLASQETQYF. In nucleotides, the CDR3 is TGTGCCAGCAGCTTGGCCAGCCAAGAGACCCAGTACTTC.